Following are 25 T cell receptor beta chains from one sample sequenced in a study of PD-1 blockade in mismatch repair-deficient tumors. Libraries were prepared by immunoSEQ multiplex PCR; TCRdb keeps only in-frame clonotypes and omits some of them. Counted here are approximately 120,000 clones, around 86% occurring once; the ten biggest clones make up approximately 13%. The starting material was peripheral blood, obtained 44 weeks after starting pembrolizumab. The receptor set was obtained from an adult with mismatch repair-deficient cancer.

The J gene is TRBJ2-7, the V gene TRBV6-5; D uncertain. This CDR3 spans 14 amino acids. From germline, CDR1 is MNHEY and CDR2 SVGAGI. V shed 6 bases and J shed 5 bases, with 17 bases lying between them. The CDR3 nucleotides are TGTGCCAGCAGGTATAGGCTAGACCGGGACGAGCAGTACTTC. It is translated as CASRYRLDRDEQYF.

The chain joins TRBV7-8 to TRBJ2-3; 7 bases line up with TRBD1. V lost 1 base and J lost 1; bases outside the gene matches: 2. This CDR3 is 15 amino acids long. Germline assignment: CDR1 SGHVS and CDR2 FQNEAQ. This CDR3 is CASSLGQGGTDTQYF. CDR3 nucleotides: TGTGCCAGCAGCTTAGGACAGGGAGGCACAGATACGCAGTATTTT.

Only one count was recorded for this clone. The genes are TRBV5-4 and TRBJ2-7; TRBD2 matches at 7 bases. This CDR3 is 13 amino acids long. Germline V gives CDR1 SGHNT, CDR2 YYREEE (reference sequence). The V segment lost 7 bases and the J segment 7 bases; nucleotides outside the gene matches: 11. The CDR3 DNA sequence: TGTGCCAGCGCGGCGGGAGTGTTGGAAGAGCAGTACTTC. It specifies CASAAGVLEEQYF.

The V call is TRBV5-1, the J call TRBJ1-4, with TRBD1 identical over 10 bases. The J segment lost 7 bases and the V segment lost 1 base, leaving 4 bases of the junction unmatched. The CDR3 is made up of 15 amino acids. Germline V gives CDR1 SGHRS, CDR2 YFSETQ. The CDR3 sequence is CASSLSRTGGEKLFF. DNA of the CDR3: TGCGCCAGCAGCTTGAGCAGGACAGGGGGTGAAAAACTGTTTTTT.

This chain joins TRBV27 and TRBJ2-1; 12 bases match TRBD1. Germline V CDR1 and CDR2: MNHEY, SMNVEV (reference sequence). The V gene end was trimmed by 6 bases and the J gene end by 4 bases; junction bases not matched to a gene: 19. This CDR3 region has 20 residues. CDR3 sequence (DNA): TGTGCCAGCAGGGCACCGGGACAGGGGGCGAAAAGGGGCCTTTACAATGAGCAGTTCTTC. Its translation: CASRAPGQGAKRGLYNEQFF.

The V gene is TRBV15, the J gene TRBJ1-4; TRBD1 matches 8 bases. V was clipped by 9 bases and J by 11 bases; unmatched bases: 8. Germline V gives CDR1 LNHNV, CDR2 YYDKDF (reference sequence). The CDR3 length is 12 residues. The CDR3 DNA sequence: TGTGCCACAGGACAGGGTAATTCGAAACTGTTTTTT. It codes for CATGQGNSKLFF.

V is TRBV28 and J is TRBJ2-7, with 11 bases that match TRBD2. The CDR3 contains 19 residues. With 2 bases clipped from V and 1 base from J, the junction kept 13 bases outside the gene matches. Germline loops: CDR1 MDHEN, CDR2 SYDVKM. CDR3 nucleotide sequence: TGTGCCAGCAGTTTAGACCCCCTAGCGGGAGGACTAAATTCCTACGAGCAGTACTTC. It specifies CASSLDPLAGGLNSYEQYF.

The chain has TRBV2 and TRBJ2-2, with 9 positions matching TRBD2. CDR1 and CDR2 (germline): SNHLY, FYNNEI. V was pared by 9 bases and J by 1 base, with 9 bases of the junction left unmatched. The CDR3 totals 16 residues. The CDR3 DNA reads as TGTGCCAGTACCAGGCGGGGGGGTCAGAACACCGGGGAGCTGTTTTTT. Encoded protein: CASTRRGGQNTGELFF.

The chain employs TRBV1 and TRBJ2-5; the table's D gene call, TRBD2, was not cross checked with the DNA. TRBV1 is described as a pseudogene. The CDR3 length is 14 residues. The CDR3: CTSSQNRSEETQYF. As DNA, the CDR3 is TGCACCAGCAGCCAAAATCGGTCCGAGGAGACCCAGTACTTC.

In DNA form, the CDR3 reads TGTGCCAGCAATAGGGAGAACACGGGCTACGAGCAGTACTTC. Translation gives CASNRENTGYEQYF. The chain employs TRBV7-2 and TRBJ2-7; possible D gene TRBD2, 5 bases. V was trimmed by 7 bases and J by 3 bases, leaving 16 bases between them. The CDR3 covers 14 residues. The germline CDR1 and CDR2 sequences are SGHTA and FQGNSA. Together with reference TRBV7-2 and TRBJ2-7, the CDR3 gives the full variable domain: GAGVSQSPSNKVTEKGKDVELRCDPISGHTALYWYRQSLGQGLEFLIYFQGNSAPDKSGLPSDRFSAERTGGSVSTLTIQRTQQEDSAVYLCASNRENTGYEQYFGPGTRLTVT.

The table lists this clone with a count of one. V and J are TRBV7-6 and TRBJ2-7, with D possibly matching TRBD1 (5 bases). CDR3 length equals 14 residues. Looked up from germline, CDR1 is SGHVS and CDR2 is FNYEAQ. V lost 1 base and J lost 6, with 13 bases in between. CDR3 region: CASSLVQGPREQYF. CDR3 coding DNA: TGTGCCAGCAGCTTAGTGCAGGGTCCTCGCGAGCAGTACTTC. The complete variable domain, with remaining parts taken from reference TRBV7-6 and TRBJ2-7, reads GAGVSQSPRYKVTKRGQDVALRCDPISGHVSLYWYRQALGQGPEFLTYFNYEAQQDKSGLPNDRFSAERPEGSISTLTIQRTEQRDSAMYRCASSLVQGPREQYFGPGTRLTVT.

This rearrangement joins TRBV19 to TRBJ1-5, with unresolved D. V lost 6 bases, J lost 4 bases, and 7 bases lay in between. Germline V CDR1 and CDR2: LNHDA, SQIVND (reference sequence). The CDR3 is 12 amino acids. The CDR3 is CASRMGNQPQHF. The CDR3 DNA reads as TGTGCCAGTAGAATGGGTAATCAGCCCCAGCATTTT.

This chain uses TRBV6-5 with TRBJ2-6; D is unresolved. Germline CDR1 reads MNHEY; CDR2 reads SVGAGI. The CDR3 length is 16 residues. The V end lost 2 bases, the J end lost 0 bases, and 8 bases lay between the germline ends. CDR3 DNA: TGTGCCAGCAGTTACGGGCAGTTCTCTGGGGCCAACGTCCTGACTTTC. Amino acids: CASSYGQFSGANVLTF.

This chain joins TRBV11-2 and TRBJ1-2, with D unclear. CDR3 length equals 13 residues. V lost 2 bases and J 2 bases, leaving 6 bases between the germline ends. Germline CDR1 SGHAT, CDR2 FQNNGV. CDR3 in amino acids: CASSLLTNYGYTF. The CDR3 DNA follows: TGTGCCAGCAGCTTACTTACGAACTATGGCTACACCTTC. The whole variable domain, filled in from reference TRBV11-2 and TRBJ1-2, reads EAGVAQSPRYKIIEKRQSVAFWCNPISGHATLYWYQQILGQGPKLLIQFQNNGVVDDSQLPKDRFSAERLKGVDSTLKIQPAKLEDSAVYLCASSLLTNYGYTFGSGTRLTVV.

The chain uses TRBV27 and TRBJ2-6; 7 nucleotides align to TRBD2. V trimming: 7 bases; J trimming: 0 bases; junction bases outside the gene matches: 12. The CDR3 spans 18 residues. Germline CDR1 reads MNHEY; CDR2 reads SMNVEV (reference sequence). CDR3 in DNA: TGTGCCAGCATCAAACGCGGGGGAGTTGGCTCTGGGGCCAACGTCCTGACTTTC. It encodes CASIKRGGVGSGANVLTF.

The V call is TRBV28, the J call TRBJ2-1, with D perhaps being TRBD1 or TRBD2 (5 bases each). Germline V CDR1 and CDR2: MDHEN, SYDVKM. CDR3 length: 16 residues. V lost 3 bases, J lost 6 bases, and 18 bases lay in between. In DNA, the CDR3 is TGTGCCAGCAGTTTGATCTATCGGGGCGCGGGCAATGAGCAGTTCTTC. Protein sequence: CASSLIYRGAGNEQFF.

V is TRBV7-9 and J is TRBJ1-3; D is undetermined. CDR3 size: 16 residues. V was cut by 5 bases and J by 0 bases, with 14 bases left in between. Germline V gene data show CDR1 as SEHNR and CDR2 as FQNEAQ (reference sequence). CDR3 nucleotides: TGTGCCAGCAGCCGAGGACCCGCAAACTCTGGAAACACCATATATTTT. Translation gives CASSRGPANSGNTIYF.

This sequence joins TRBV27 and TRBJ2-3, with 12 bases lining up with TRBD2. Looked up from germline, CDR1 is MNHEY and CDR2 is SMNVEV (reference sequence). With 5 bases clipped from V and 5 bases from J, the junction kept 2 bases outside the gene matches. The CDR3 is made up of 14 amino acids. The CDR3 reads CASSPTSGRDTQYF. The CDR3 DNA sequence: TGTGCCAGCAGTCCGACTAGCGGGAGAGATACGCAGTATTTT.

V and J are TRBV6-6 and TRBJ2-3; 9 nucleotides agree with TRBD2. V lost 6 bases, J lost 6 bases, and 13 bases stayed unmatched. Germline V gives CDR1 MNHNY, CDR2 SVGAGI (reference sequence). CDR3 length: 16 residues. The chain's CDR3 is CASRQPSGALRDTQYF. As DNA, the CDR3 is TGTGCCAGCAGACAGCCTAGCGGGGCCTTGAGGGATACGCAGTATTTT.

The J gene is TRBJ1-2, the V gene TRBV11-2; maybe TRBD1 (6 bases). The length of the CDR3 is 15 residues. V gave up 3 bases and J gave up 2 bases, with 13 bases separating them. Looked up from germline, CDR1 is SGHAT and CDR2 is FQNNGV. DNA of the CDR3: TGTGCCAGCAGCTTGGGCAGGGGCGTGAACTATGGCTACACCTTC. Translated, it gives CASSLGRGVNYGYTF.

The chain couples TRBV20-1 to TRBJ2-3, with D hard to call. V shed 3 bases and J shed 5 bases, with 6 bases lying between them. There are 11 residues in the CDR3. Germline assignment: CDR1 DFQATT and CDR2 SNEGSKA (reference sequence). The CDR3 DNA reads as TGCAGTGCTAGCCCTGAAGATACGCAGTATTTT. Its protein is CSASPEDTQYF.

The genes are TRBV2 and TRBJ2-3; 8 bases are a match to TRBD2. Unmatched junction bases numbered 20, after V lost 6 bases and J lost 6 bases. This CDR3 has 18 residues. The germline CDR1 and CDR2 sequences are SNHLY and FYNNEI. CDR3 amino acids: CASRGQGWEREMADTQYF. In nucleotides, the CDR3 is TGTGCCAGCAGAGGGCAGGGGTGGGAGCGGGAGATGGCGGATACGCAGTATTTT.

The chain has TRBV2 and TRBJ2-2; 14 positions agree with TRBD2. The germline V gene has CDR1 SNHLY and CDR2 FYNNEI. The CDR3 has 19 amino acids. With 0 bases clipped from V and 0 bases from J, the junction kept 3 bases outside the gene matches. DNA for the CDR3: TGTGCCAGCAGTGAAGCGCGACTAGCGGGAGGGTCGAACACCGGGGAGCTGTTTTTT. Translating gives CASSEARLAGGSNTGELFF.

The V gene is TRBV5-6, the J gene TRBJ1-4; D gene ambiguous. The CDR3 has 13 amino acids. The V gene lost 3 bases and the J gene lost 8 bases, with 11 bases spanning the gap. CDR1 and CDR2 (germline): SGHDT, YYEEEE. CDR3 sequence: CASSSKVAEKLFF. The CDR3 DNA reads as TGTGCCAGCAGCTCGAAAGTTGCCGAAAAACTGTTTTTT.

The J gene is TRBJ2-3, the V gene TRBV6-5; 9 bases align to TRBD2. The CDR3 runs to 15 residues. The V gene end was trimmed by 8 bases and the J gene end by 0 bases; junction bases not matched to a gene: 6. Germline CDR1 MNHEY, CDR2 SVGAGI. In DNA, the CDR3 is TGTGCCAGCGGACCTAGCGGGATTAGCACAGATACGCAGTATTTT. It encodes CASGPSGISTDTQYF.